The 25 T cell receptor beta chains given below trace back to one sample, sequenced in a study of CD8 T cells in ankylosing spondylitis. One entry per CDR3 protein results from TCRdb running MiXCR on the 5' RACE reads. Of 210,000 or so distinct CDR3 sequences in the sample, 8.2% are singletons; the top ten hold roughly 4.9%. The specimen sequenced was blood, either unsorted or a sorted T cell fraction (not recorded which). The receptors were sampled from a female donor with ankylosing spondylitis or in good health (not recorded which).

The sample holds many counts of this clonotype. The gene calls are TRBV5-5 and TRBJ2-7; tentatively, D is TRBD1 or TRBD2 (5 bases each). V dropped 0 bases and J dropped 6 bases, with 22 bases sitting between them. CDR1 is SGHKS, CDR2 YYEKEE, per germline (reference sequence). The CDR3 totals 17 residues. For the CDR3, the DNA is TGTGCCAGCAGCTTGGCGCTCGGACACTCGCCGGGGTTCGAGCAGTACTTC. This sequence encodes CASSLALGHSPGFEQYF.

This clonotype was counted ten times or more. The chain links TRBV25-1 to TRBJ1-2; 10 nucleotides match TRBD1. This CDR3 has 15 amino acids. CDR1 and CDR2 (germline): MGHDK, SYGVNS. V trimming: 6 bases; J trimming: 7 bases; junction bases outside the gene matches: 11. The CDR3 here is CASSSGLTGGFGYTF. The CDR3 nucleotides read TGTGCCAGCAGCTCCGGGCTGACAGGGGGCTTTGGCTACACCTTC.

Many counts were recorded for this clonotype. The chain employs TRBV10-3 and TRBJ1-2; no reliable D call. V was pared by 0 bases and J by 3 bases, with 5 bases between. This CDR3 spans 13 amino acids. Germline V gene data show CDR1 as ENHRY and CDR2 as SYGVKD. CDR3 in DNA: TGTGCCATCAGTGAGTCGTTCGACTATGGCTACACCTTC. As protein: CAISESFDYGYTF.

The chain combines TRBV6-2 or TRBV6-3 with TRBJ2-5; tentatively, D is TRBD1 (5 bases). CDR1 is MNHEY, CDR2 SVGEGT, per germline. Trimming pared 0 bases from V and 5 bases from J, leaving 13 bases between. This CDR3 spans 15 amino acids. CDR3 amino acids: CASSYSTVQGETQYF. In nucleotides, the CDR3 is TGTGCCAGCAGTTACTCGACAGTCCAGGGCGAGACCCAGTACTTC.

The rearrangement joins TRBV7-9 to TRBJ2-7, with no clear D. Trimming cost V 2 bases and J 5 bases, with 10 bases left between them. Germline V gene lookup returns CDR1 SEHNR and CDR2 FQNEAQ (reference sequence). The CDR3 is 13 residues long. This CDR3 is CASSLPGFNEQYF. The CDR3 nucleotides read TGTGCCAGCAGCTTACCGGGTTTCAACGAGCAGTACTTC.

This clonotype was recorded many times. The chain carries TRBV7-8 and TRBJ2-3, with TRBD2 matching over 7 bases. Germline V gene data show CDR1 as SGHVS and CDR2 as FQNEAQ. CDR3 size: 14 residues. Trimming at V came to 1 base and at J to 5 bases, leaving 3 bases not matched to a gene. The chain's CDR3 is CASSLVPGGDTQYF. In DNA form, the CDR3 reads TGTGCCAGCAGCTTAGTCCCGGGAGGAGATACGCAGTATTTT.

This clonotype came up many times. This chain connects TRBV20-1 to TRBJ2-7, with 10 bases aligning to TRBD1. Losses at the gene ends were 6 bases for V and 0 bases for J; bases not matched to a gene: 5. The CDR3 has 14 residues. CDR1 and CDR2 from the germline V gene are DFQATT and SNEGSKA (reference sequence). The CDR3 is CSAVGTGVSYEQYF. The CDR3 DNA sequence: TGCAGTGCGGTCGGGACAGGGGTCTCCTACGAGCAGTACTTC.

Remarks on this clonotype: This may arise from a read error, as a much more abundant clone is one base away. The chain links TRBV13 to TRBJ2-1; 13 bases are a match to TRBD2. Germline V gene sequence: CDR1 PRHDT, CDR2 FYEKMQ (reference sequence). With 6 bases clipped from V and 7 bases from J, the junction kept 9 bases outside the gene matches. This CDR3 is built from 16 residues. CDR3 in amino acids: CASRSLWTSGSNEQFF. As DNA, the CDR3 is TGTGCCAGCAGATCTTTATGGACTAGCGGGAGTAATGAGCAGTTCTTC.

The sample holds many counts of this clonotype. V and J are TRBV11-2 and TRBJ2-2; D tentatively fits TRBD1 or TRBD2 (6 bases each). The CDR3 spans 14 residues. The V gene lost 7 bases and the J gene lost 7 bases, with 16 bases spanning the gap. Germline V gene data show CDR1 as SGHAT and CDR2 as FQNNGV. CDR3 in amino acids: CASTYLGGHGELFF. Here the CDR3 DNA reads TGTGCCAGCACCTACCTCGGGGGCCACGGGGAGCTGTTTTTT. The variable domain in full, with the rest retrieved from reference TRBV11-2 and TRBJ2-2, is EAGVAQSPRYKIIEKRQSVAFWCNPISGHATLYWYQQILGQGPKLLIQFQNNGVVDDSQLPKDRFSAERLKGVDSTLKIQPAKLEDSAVYLCASTYLGGHGELFFGEGSRLTVL.

This clonotype occurred many times. J is TRBJ2-7 and V is TRBV7-2; D is unresolved. The V gene lost 5 bases and the J gene lost 1 base, with 15 bases spanning the gap. Germline CDR1 reads SGHTA; CDR2 reads FQGNSA. This CDR3 comprises 15 residues. CDR3 sequence reads: CASSIGIRLSYEQYF. The CDR3 DNA sequence: TGTGCCAGCAGCATCGGAATCCGTCTTTCCTACGAGCAGTACTTC. Using reference TRBV7-2 and TRBJ2-7 for the parts outside the CDR3, the full variable domain is GAGVSQSPSNKVTEKGKDVELRCDPISGHTALYWYRQSLGQGLEFLIYFQGNSAPDKSGLPSDRFSAERTGGSVSTLTIQRTQQEDSAVYLCASSIGIRLSYEQYFGPGTRLTVT.

This clonotype was detected ten times or more. The J gene is TRBJ1-1, the V gene TRBV7-8; perhaps TRBD1 as D (6 bases). This CDR3 spans 13 amino acids. Trimming left V 1 base short and J 7 bases short, with 10 bases between. Germline values: CDR1 SGHVS, CDR2 FQNEAQ. The CDR3: CASSLVEGVEAFF. CDR3 bases: TGTGCCAGCAGCTTAGTGGAGGGGGTTGAAGCTTTCTTT.

This clonotype was picked up many times. V and J are TRBV20-1 and TRBJ2-7, with TRBD2 matching over 8 bases. This CDR3 contains 16 residues. Germline CDR1 is DFQATT and CDR2 is SNEGSKA (reference sequence). J was trimmed by 2 bases and V by 5 bases; bases with no gene match: 14. The CDR3 DNA follows: TGCAGTGCTGGAAACCGAGAGCGGGAGTCCACCTACGAGCAGTACTTC. This gives the protein CSAGNRERESTYEQYF.

In its sample, this clonotype was seen many times. The chain is built from TRBV12-3 or TRBV12-4 and TRBJ2-3; TRBD2 agrees at 8 bases. J was trimmed by 8 bases and V by 4 bases; bases with no gene match: 8. The CDR3 is made up of 14 amino acids. As DNA, the CDR3 is TGTGCCAGCAGTTCGGACGTCGGGGGGGGTACGCAGTATTTT. It encodes CASSSDVGGGTQYF.

This clonotype was counted at least ten times. V usage is TRBV20-1 and J usage is TRBJ2-3; no reliable D call. V gave up 6 bases and J gave up 1 base, with 14 bases separating them. Germline V gene lookup returns CDR1 DFQATT and CDR2 SNEGSKA (reference sequence). CDR3 length: 14 residues. The CDR3 protein is CSAIGPLGTDTQYF. CDR3 nucleotide sequence: TGCAGTGCGATCGGGCCCCTGGGCACAGATACGCAGTATTTT.

This clonotype was counted ten times or more. This chain joins TRBV20-1 and TRBJ2-1, with 9 nucleotides matching TRBD2. This CDR3 is 17 amino acids long. Looked up from germline, CDR1 is DFQATT and CDR2 is SNEGSKA (reference sequence). The V and J ends lost 3 bases and 1 base, in that order; junction bases with no gene match: 10. The DNA of the CDR3 is TGCAGTGCTAGTATAATGGGTAGCGGGAGATCCTACAATGAGCAGTTCTTC. Its translation is CSASIMGSGRSYNEQFF.

This clonotype was observed many times. V gene TRBV7-9 combines with J gene TRBJ2-3; D is ambiguous. CDR3 length equals 14 residues. The V gene's germline CDR1 is SEHNR and CDR2 FQNEAQ (reference sequence). Trimming shortened V by 3 bases and J by 6 bases, and 13 bases separated the two germline ends. This CDR3 reads CASSFQAQADTQYF. CDR3 nucleotides: TGTGCCAGCAGCTTCCAGGCCCAGGCGGATACGCAGTATTTT.

This clonotype was observed many times. The J gene is TRBJ2-1, the V gene TRBV5-1; TRBD1 or TRBD2 may be the D gene (5 bases each). The CDR3 is 15 residues long. V was cut by 4 bases and J by 0 bases, with 11 bases left in between. Germline loops: CDR1 SGHRS, CDR2 YFSETQ. The CDR3 nucleotides are TGCGCCAGCAGCCTCCGGGACCACTCCTACAATGAGCAGTTCTTC. This gives the protein CASSLRDHSYNEQFF.

At least ten counts were recorded for this clonotype. The J gene is TRBJ1-2, the V gene TRBV20-1; no clear D. The CDR3 covers 16 residues. In germline, CDR1 is DFQATT, CDR2 SNEGSKA (reference sequence). Trimming took 1 base from V and 2 from J, leaving 17 bases between them. CDR3 coding DNA: TGCAGTGCTAGAGCGCCAGGCCAAGGGTTCAACTATGGCTACACCTTC. This translates into CSARAPGQGFNYGYTF.

This clonotype has more than one count but fewer than ten. The V and J genes are TRBV29-1 and TRBJ1-1; D gene unclear. V dropped 3 bases and J dropped 7 bases, with 9 bases sitting between them. The CDR3 loop spans 11 amino acids. CDR1 and CDR2 (germline): SQVTM, ANQGSEA. DNA of the CDR3: TGCAGCGTTGATCGGCGCGATGAAGCTTTCTTT. Amino acids: CSVDRRDEAFF.

This clonotype has ten or more counts. The chain combines TRBV7-2 with TRBJ1-2; a weak D match, TRBD1 (5 bases). The CDR3 runs to 15 residues. The V gene lost 5 bases and the J gene lost 2 bases, with 15 bases spanning the gap. Germline V gene data show CDR1 as SGHTA and CDR2 as FQGNSA. CDR3 sequence (DNA): TGTGCCAGCAGCCAACCCCCGACAGAGAACTATGGCTACACCTTC. Its protein product is CASSQPPTENYGYTF.

This clonotype was seen many times. The V call is TRBV11-2, the J call TRBJ2-1, with D perhaps matching TRBD1 (6 bases). V lost 6 bases, J lost 6 bases, and 27 bases lay in between. CDR3 length: 18 amino acids. Germline CDR1 SGHAT, CDR2 FQNNGV. In nucleotides, the CDR3 is TGTGCCAGCAGATCCGATATGACCGGGACAAACACCAGCAATGAGCAGTTCTTC. It translates to CASRSDMTGTNTSNEQFF.

A few counts support this clonotype. CDR3 residues: CASSSVSTGDTGELFF. DNA of the CDR3: TGCGCCAGCAGCTCGGTTTCGACAGGGGACACCGGGGAGCTGTTTTTT. The chain combines TRBV4-1 with TRBJ2-2; 8 nucleotides line up with TRBD1. Germline CDR1 reads MGHRA; CDR2 reads YSYEKL. CDR3 length: 16 amino acids. The J segment lost 3 bases and the V segment lost 5 bases, leaving 8 bases of the junction unmatched.

By frequency in the sample, this clonotype is large (0.1 to 1%). The chain uses TRBV28 and TRBJ2-7; D is undetermined. CDR1 and CDR2 from the germline V gene are MDHEN and SYDVKM. V dropped 5 bases and J dropped 0 bases, with 11 bases sitting between them. This CDR3 contains 14 residues. Here the CDR3 reads CASSPQEASYEQYF. The CDR3 DNA follows: TGTGCCAGCAGTCCACAAGAGGCCTCCTACGAGCAGTACTTC.

Ten or more counts support this clonotype. The rearrangement uses TRBV5-5 and TRBJ2-1; 11 bases match TRBD2. Germline CDR1 is SGHKS and CDR2 is YYEKEE (reference sequence). The CDR3 has 18 amino acids. J was trimmed by 4 bases and V by 4 bases; bases with no gene match: 13. The CDR3 DNA reads TGTGCCAGCAGCCGTACTAGCGGGAGAGGCGGGCCTTACAATGAGCAGTTCTTC. Its translation: CASSRTSGRGGPYNEQFF. Based on the CDR3 plus reference TRBV5-5 and TRBJ2-1, the full variable domain is DAGVTQSPTHLIKTRGQQVTLRCSPISGHKSVSWYQQVLGQGPQFIFQYYEKEERGRGNFPDRFSARQFPNYSSELNVNALLLGDSALYLCASSRTSGRGGPYNEQFFGPGTRLTVL.

Many counts were recorded for this clonotype. The rearrangement links TRBV2 to TRBJ2-3; 7 bases are a match to TRBD1. The CDR3 is 15 residues long. The J segment lost 1 base and the V segment lost 7 bases, leaving 8 bases of the junction unmatched. CDR1 is SNHLY and CDR2 is FYNNEI in the germline V gene. The DNA of the CDR3 is TGTGCCAGCACTCGGGACAGATCCCGCACAGATACGCAGTATTTT. It is translated as CASTRDRSRTDTQYF.